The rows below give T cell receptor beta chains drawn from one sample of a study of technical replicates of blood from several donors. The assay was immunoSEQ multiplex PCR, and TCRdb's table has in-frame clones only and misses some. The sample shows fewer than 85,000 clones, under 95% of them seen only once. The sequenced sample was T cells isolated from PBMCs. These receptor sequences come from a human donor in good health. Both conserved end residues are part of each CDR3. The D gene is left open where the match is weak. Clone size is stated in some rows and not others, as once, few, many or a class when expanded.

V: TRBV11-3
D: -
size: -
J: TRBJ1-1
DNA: TGTGCCAGCAGCTTAATACCAGGGTCACCGAACACTGAAGCTTTCTTT
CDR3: CASSLIPGSPNTEAFF

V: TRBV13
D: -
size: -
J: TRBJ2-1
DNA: TGTGCCAGCAGCGCAACGGACAATGAGCAGTTCTTC
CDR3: CASSATDNEQFF

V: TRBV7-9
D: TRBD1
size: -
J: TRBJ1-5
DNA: TGTGCCAGCAGCTTGGGGACAGTAAGCAATCAGCCCCAGCATTTT
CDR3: CASSLGTVSNQPQHF

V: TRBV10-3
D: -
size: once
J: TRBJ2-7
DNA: TGTGCCATCAGTTCGTCAGTATCCTACGAGCAGTACTTC
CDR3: CAISSSVSYEQYF

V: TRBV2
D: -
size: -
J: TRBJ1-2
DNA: TGTGCCAGCAGAGATGCAGGAATTGGTGGTGGCTACACCTTC
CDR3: CASRDAGIGGGYTF

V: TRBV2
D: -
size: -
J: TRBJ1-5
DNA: TGTGCCAGCAACGGGGGTCTGGAGCCCCAGCATTTT
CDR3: CASNGGLEPQHF

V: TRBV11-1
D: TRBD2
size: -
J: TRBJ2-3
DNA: TGTGCCAGCAGCCAAGGGATCTTAGCGGGAGCTGGGAAAGATACGCAGTATTTT
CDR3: CASSQGILAGAGKDTQYF

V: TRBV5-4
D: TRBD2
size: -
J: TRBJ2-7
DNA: TGTGCCAGCAGCCTGGGCCCTAGCGGCTCCTACGAGCAGTACTTC
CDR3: CASSLGPSGSYEQYF

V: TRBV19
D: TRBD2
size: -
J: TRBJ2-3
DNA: TGTGCCAGTAGTCCTGAAGCGGGAGTAAGCACAGATACGCAGTATTTT
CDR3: CASSPEAGVSTDTQYF

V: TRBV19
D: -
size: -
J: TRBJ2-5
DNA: TGTGCCAGTACTCGGGTTCAAGAGACCCAGTACTTC
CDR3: CASTRVQETQYF

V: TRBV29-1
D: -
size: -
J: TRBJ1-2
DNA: TGCAGCGTTTCCGGGGTGCCTAACTATGGCTACACCTTC
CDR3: CSVSGVPNYGYTF

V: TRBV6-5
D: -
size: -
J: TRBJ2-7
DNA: TGTGCCAGCAGTTGGGGGCAGGGGAACTACGAGCAGTACTTC
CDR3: CASSWGQGNYEQYF

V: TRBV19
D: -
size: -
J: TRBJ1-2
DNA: TGTGCCAGTAGTATCATCGCAGAAGCTAACTATGGCTACACCTTC
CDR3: CASSIIAEANYGYTF

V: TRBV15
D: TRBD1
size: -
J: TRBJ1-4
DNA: TGTGCCACCAGCACACGACAGGGGTACGGTGAAAAACTGTTTTTT
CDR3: CATSTRQGYGEKLFF